The 30 T cell receptor beta chains reported below all come from one sample, sequenced in a study of persistence of HIV-infected CD4 T cells. Antigens for these TCRs are unknown. Stimulation used 8 to 10 ug/mL lysate from CMV-infected fibroblasts. CD40L-negative CD69-negative CD45RO-high memory CD4+ T cells were sorted as populations depleted of antigen-responding cells. The immunoSEQ assay was version 4, run in survey mode. Here immunoSEQ multiplex PCR was the method, and the copy in TCRdb shows in-frame clones only, minus some. The table lists 25,000 to 35,000 clones, more than 75% of them singletons. Sequencing used CD4+ T cells sorted from PBMCs after 18-hour stimulation, obtained from a patient who received antiretroviral therapy. The receptors originated from an adult man with HIV who was CMV-seropositive.

This clone was recorded only once. The genes are TRBV10-2 and TRBJ2-1; D remains ambiguous. V shed 2 bases and J shed 0 bases, with 8 bases lying between them. Germline assignment: CDR1 WSHSY and CDR2 SAAADI. The CDR3 runs 15 residues. The CDR3 loop reads CASSEPRFSYNEQFF. The CDR3 DNA follows: TGCGCCAGCAGTGAGCCTAGATTCTCCTACAATGAGCAGTTCTTC.

This chain joins TRBV7-2 and TRBJ2-7; tentative D call: TRBD2 (5 bases). Germline CDR1 SGHTA, CDR2 FQGNSA. V lost 3 bases, J lost 1 base, and 10 bases lay in between. CDR3 size: 14 residues. CDR3 in amino acids: CASSLVTGSYEQYF. As DNA, the CDR3 is TGTGCCAGCAGCTTGGTCACGGGATCCTACGAGCAGTACTTC.

J is TRBJ1-2 and V is TRBV19, with D possibly matching TRBD1 (5 bases). Germline V CDR1 and CDR2: LNHDA, SQIVND (reference sequence). The ends were cut back, 4 bases at V and 2 bases at J, with 14 bases in the middle. The CDR3 has 15 amino acids. CDR3 sequence (DNA): TGTGCCAGTAGTAACCTGGCCGGGGGGAACTATGGCTACACCTTC. The encoded protein is CASSNLAGGNYGYTF.

CDR3 loop: CASSIGTGGLNSPLHF. CDR3 sequence (DNA): TGTGCCAGTAGTATCGGGACAGGGGGACTTAATTCACCCCTCCACTTT. This chain connects TRBV19 to TRBJ1-6; TRBD1 matches 11 bases. The junction had 4 bases not matched to a gene; V was cut back by 3 bases and J by 6 bases. Germline loops: CDR1 LNHDA, CDR2 SQIVND (reference sequence). The CDR3 is 16 residues long.

Only a few counts were recorded for this clone. The V call is TRBV2, the J call TRBJ1-6, with 7 bases matching TRBD1. J lost 7 bases, V lost 5 bases, and 5 bases had no gene match. This CDR3 spans 14 amino acids. Germline V lookup: CDR1 SNHLY, CDR2 FYNNEI. CDR3 in amino acids: CASSLQGSNSPLHF. The CDR3 DNA reads as TGTGCCAGCAGTCTACAGGGGTCCAATTCACCCCTCCACTTT.

The CDR3 DNA reads as TGCAGCGTAGCGGGACAGGGGAACGAGCAGTACTTC. Its translation is CSVAGQGNEQYF. This chain links TRBV29-1 with TRBJ2-7; TRBD1 aligns across 10 bases. Looked up from germline, CDR1 is SQVTM and CDR2 is ANQGSEA. CDR3 length equals 12 residues. V trimming: 6 bases; J trimming: 5 bases; junction bases outside the gene matches: 4.

This chain connects TRBV6-5 to TRBJ1-6; 7 bases fit TRBD1. CDR1 is MNHEY and CDR2 is SVGAGI in the germline V gene. Trimming took 7 bases from V and 6 from J; bases not matched to a gene: 3. This CDR3 comprises 13 residues. CDR3 sequence: CASTGTANSPLHF. The CDR3 region has the DNA TGTGCCAGCACCGGGACAGCTAATTCACCCCTCCACTTT.

This rearrangement joins TRBV29-1 to TRBJ1-1, with D perhaps matching TRBD1 (5 bases). The V end lost 3 bases, the J end lost 1 base, and 12 bases lay between the germline ends. Germline-derived CDR1 and CDR2 are SQVTM and ANQGSEA. CDR3 length equals 14 residues. CDR3 protein: CSVDVSRENTEAFF. The CDR3 DNA is TGCAGCGTTGACGTGAGCAGGGAGAACACTGAAGCTTTCTTT.

This clone was detected only a few times. In DNA, the CDR3 is TGTGCCAGCGGACAGATCTATAATTCACCCCTCCACTTT. This encodes CASGQIYNSPLHF. The V gene is TRBV28, the J gene TRBJ1-6, with D tentatively TRBD1 (6 bases). CDR3 size: 13 residues. CDR1 and CDR2 (germline): MDHEN, SYDVKM. The germline V and J ends were trimmed by 8 bases and 3 bases, with 8 bases remaining between them.

The genes are TRBV13 and TRBJ1-1; no reliable D call. V was cut by 3 bases and J by 0 bases, with 8 bases left in between. The CDR3 extends over 14 amino acids. Per germline, CDR1 PRHDT and CDR2 FYEKMQ (reference sequence). The CDR3 region is CASSFYSLNTEAFF. The CDR3 bases are TGTGCCAGCAGCTTTTACAGCTTGAACACTGAAGCTTTCTTT.

This clone has just a few counts. The chain has TRBV7-9 and TRBJ1-5; possibly TRBD1 for D (5 bases). The V end lost 0 bases, the J end lost 6 bases, and 9 bases lay between the germline ends. This CDR3 region has 14 residues. CDR1 is SEHNR, CDR2 FQNEAQ, per germline (reference sequence). This CDR3 reads CASSLAGDGQPQHF. The CDR3 DNA follows: TGTGCCAGCAGCTTAGCAGGGGATGGTCAGCCCCAGCATTTT.

The chain joins TRBV5-3 to TRBJ2-7; D gene unclear. TRBV5-3 is an ORF, with its function uncertain. Trimming removed 6 bases from V and 4 bases from J, with 8 bases in between. The length of the CDR3 is 11 residues. The CDR3 nucleotides are TGTGCCAGAACCGACGAGTACGAGCAGTACTTC. It is translated as CARTDEYEQYF.

The chain couples TRBV5-1 to TRBJ1-3; no definite D call. V lost 0 bases, J lost 7 bases, and 20 bases lay in between. The CDR3 spans 17 residues. Germline CDR1 reads SGHRS; CDR2 reads YFSETQ. The CDR3 DNA follows: TGCGCCAGCAGCTTGGTCCTAAAAGAGGGTCGGCACAACACCATATATTTT. This translates into CASSLVLKEGRHNTIYF. Full variable domain (missing parts from reference TRBV5-1 and TRBJ1-3): KAGVTQTPRYLIKTRGQQVTLSCSPISGHRSVSWYQQTPGQGLQFLFEYFSETQRNKGNFPGRFSGRQFSNSRSEMNVSTLELGDSALYLCASSLVLKEGRHNTIYFGEGSWLTVV.

V gene TRBV7-2 combines with J gene TRBJ1-2; a possible D gene is TRBD1 (6 bases). The V end lost 1 base, the J end lost 5 bases, and 11 bases lay between the germline ends. The CDR3 extends over 14 amino acids. Germline V gives CDR1 SGHTA, CDR2 FQGNSA. CDR3 sequence: CASSLVGGGYGYTF. CDR3 bases: TGTGCCAGCAGCTTAGTAGGGGGAGGGTATGGCTACACCTTC. The full variable domain, in which reference TRBV7-2 and TRBJ1-2 provide the parts outside the CDR3, is GAGVSQSPSNKVTEKGKDVELRCDPISGHTALYWYRQSLGQGLEFLIYFQGNSAPDKSGLPSDRFSAERTGGSVSTLTIQRTQQEDSAVYLCASSLVGGGYGYTFGSGTRLTVV.

This sequence joins TRBV14 and TRBJ2-1, with D uncertain. CDR3 size: 13 residues. CDR1 is SGHDN, CDR2 FVKESK, per germline. V was clipped by 1 base and J by 11 bases, with 12 bases between them. The CDR3 bases are TGTGCCAGCAGCCAAGGGGTCGAATTGAAGCAGTTCTTC. As protein: CASSQGVELKQFF. The full variable domain, in which reference TRBV14 and TRBJ2-1 provide the parts outside the CDR3, is EAGVTQFPSHSVIEKGQTVTLRCDPISGHDNLYWYRRVMGKEIKFLLHFVKESKQDESGMPNNRFLAERTGGTYSTLKVQPAELEDSGVYFCASSQGVELKQFFGPGTRLTVL.

This clone was seen once. The chain combines TRBV9 with TRBJ2-6; a possible D gene is TRBD1 (6 bases). This CDR3 contains 17 residues. Per germline, CDR1 SGDLS and CDR2 YYNGEE. V was trimmed by 4 bases and J by 0 bases, leaving 14 bases between them. The chain's CDR3 is CASSPRDTYSGANVLTF. The CDR3 region has the DNA TGTGCCAGCAGCCCGAGGGACACCTACTCTGGGGCCAACGTCCTGACTTTC.

This chain joins TRBV29-1 and TRBJ1-5, with D hard to call. Germline V gene data show CDR1 as SQVTM and CDR2 as ANQGSEA. This CDR3 has 12 residues. Trimming removed 4 bases at V and 4 bases at J, with 8 bases between. The CDR3 region has the DNA TGCAGCGTTGGACGAGGAAATCAGCCCCAGCATTTT. Residues: CSVGRGNQPQHF. Supplemented by reference TRBV29-1 and TRBJ1-5, the full variable domain reads SAVISQKPSRDICQRGTSLTIQCQVDSQVTMMFWYRQQPGQSLTLIATANQGSEATYESGFVIDKFPISRPNLTFSTLTVSNMSPEDSSIYLCSVGRGNQPQHFGDGTRLSIL.

This clone turned up a few times. The chain employs TRBV5-1 and TRBJ2-2; D may correspond to TRBD1 or TRBD2 (6 bases each). This CDR3 is 15 amino acids long. V lost 3 bases and J lost 6, with 15 bases in between. CDR1 is SGHRS, CDR2 YFSETQ, per germline. The CDR3 DNA reads TGCGCCAGCAGCTCGTGGGGGGCGGAGGCCGGGGAGCTGTTTTTT. Amino acid sequence: CASSSWGAEAGELFF.

The sample holds a few counts of this clone. The rearrangement links TRBV28 to TRBJ1-1; tentative D call: TRBD1 (5 bases). CDR1 and CDR2 (germline): MDHEN, SYDVKM. V was shortened by 5 bases and J by 0 bases, with 7 bases between the two germline ends. CDR3 size: 13 residues. CDR3: CASSRQLNTEAFF. The CDR3 DNA reads as TGTGCCAGCAGTCGACAGCTGAACACTGAAGCTTTCTTT.

This clone was observed a single time. This rearrangement joins TRBV28 to TRBJ1-6; D gene uncertain. The CDR3 runs 16 residues. Germline loops: CDR1 MDHEN, CDR2 SYDVKM. Between the trimmed V and J ends, which lost 4 bases and 6 bases, there was a span of 16 bases. The CDR3 sequence: CASSYLQPEGNSPLHF. CDR3 nucleotides: TGTGCCAGCAGTTACCTTCAACCAGAAGGTAATTCACCCCTCCACTTT.

The J gene is TRBJ2-7, the V gene TRBV7-9, with D possibly being TRBD2 (7 bases). The germline CDR1 and CDR2 sequences are SEHNR and FQNEAQ (reference sequence). This CDR3 spans 13 amino acids. V gave up 5 bases and J gave up 0 bases, with 8 bases separating them. In DNA, the CDR3 is TGTGCCAGCAGCCGGGGGGCCTCCTACGAGCAGTACTTC. Translating it yields CASSRGASYEQYF.

The CDR3 region has the DNA TGTGCCAGCAGCTTCCAGGGGATGACTGAAGCTTTCTTT. Protein sequence: CASSFQGMTEAFF. The V gene is TRBV12-1, the J gene TRBJ1-1; the table's D call TRBD1 went unverified against the DNA. TRBV12-1 has pseudogene status. The CDR3 is made up of 13 amino acids.

This clone came up a few times. The V and J genes are TRBV15 and TRBJ2-7; D is perhaps TRBD1 (6 bases). This CDR3 region has 16 residues. Trimming shortened V by 4 bases and J by 5 bases, and 21 bases separated the two germline ends. CDR1 is LNHNV and CDR2 is YYDKDF in the germline V gene (reference sequence). CDR3 nucleotides: TGTGCCACCAGCAAGACCCGGGACACCTTCGCCCACGAGCAGTACTTC. The encoded protein is CATSKTRDTFAHEQYF.

This chain links TRBV5-1 with TRBJ2-7; 11 nucleotides agree with TRBD2. The CDR3 consists of 16 residues. CDR1 and CDR2 (germline): SGHRS, YFSETQ. Losses at the gene ends were 4 bases for V and 7 bases for J; bases not matched to a gene: 13. The CDR3 here is CASSPDLLAGGTEQYF. CDR3 bases: TGCGCCAGCAGCCCAGACCTTCTAGCGGGGGGTACGGAGCAGTACTTC.

The chain is built from TRBV2 and TRBJ1-4; D perhaps matches TRBD1 (6 bases). The germline gives CDR1 SNHLY, CDR2 FYNNEI. V was shortened by 7 bases and J by 4 bases, with 25 bases between the two germline ends. The CDR3 runs to 18 residues. CDR3 DNA sequence: TGTGCCAGCACCGGCCGGGACAAGCTTTCTCAGGGTAATGAAAAACTGTTTTTT. This codes for CASTGRDKLSQGNEKLFF.

This chain uses TRBV18 with TRBJ1-5; 9 nucleotides match TRBD1. V shed 2 bases, J shed 4 bases, and the junction held 0 bases outside the gene matches. Germline V lookup: CDR1 KGHSH, CDR2 LQKENI. The CDR3 totals 14 residues. As DNA, the CDR3 is TGTGCCAGCTCACCAGGACAGGGGAATCAGCCCCAGCATTTT. Residues: CASSPGQGNQPQHF. Supplemented by reference TRBV18 and TRBJ1-5, the full variable domain reads NAGVMQNPRHLVRRRGQEARLRCSPMKGHSHVYWYRQLPEEGLKFMVYLQKENIIDESGMPKERFSAEFPKEGPSILRIQQVVRGDSAAYFCASSPGQGNQPQHFGDGTRLSIL.

V is TRBV27 and J is TRBJ1-1; 8 positions match TRBD1. Germline V gene data show CDR1 as MNHEY and CDR2 as SMNVEV (reference sequence). V was clipped by 10 bases and J by 0 bases; unmatched bases: 7. The CDR3 is 14 residues long. The DNA of the CDR3 is TGTGCCACCAAGAAACAGGGGGTGAACACTGAAGCTTTCTTT. This encodes CATKKQGVNTEAFF.

The genes are TRBV6-5 and TRBJ2-2, with TRBD1 identical over 10 bases. CDR1 and CDR2 (germline): MNHEY, SVGAGI. The length of the CDR3 is 15 residues. J lost 6 bases, V lost 7 bases, and 8 bases had no gene match. The CDR3 loop reads CASKVQTGGPGELFF. The CDR3 region has the DNA TGTGCCAGCAAGGTACAGACAGGGGGCCCCGGGGAGCTGTTTTTT.

The chain couples TRBV6-5 to TRBJ1-5, with D possibly TRBD1 on 6 matching bases. Trimming cost V 6 bases and J 0 bases, with 12 bases left between them. CDR1 and CDR2 from the germline V gene are MNHEY and SVGAGI. The CDR3 is made up of 15 amino acids. The CDR3 here is CASSPTGASNQPQHF. The CDR3 bases are TGTGCCAGCAGCCCGACGGGGGCTAGCAATCAGCCCCAGCATTTT.

In DNA, the CDR3 is TGTGCCAGCAGCTTTGCTGCCTCCTACGAGCAGTACTTC. This encodes CASSFAASYEQYF. The rearrangement uses TRBV5-4 and TRBJ2-7; no clear D gene. The germline CDR1 and CDR2 sequences are SGHNT and YYREEE (reference sequence). V was trimmed by 2 bases and J by 0 bases, leaving 6 bases between them. This CDR3 is 13 amino acids long.